The clone carrying this TCR beta chain was seen a handful of times. The sample originates from a study of blood T cells in healthy people across ages. With a J-beta primer mix and a sample-barcoded 5' primer, a second PCR ran about 7 to 11 cycles. A minimum of 2.5 million CDR3-containing paired-end reads was obtained for each sample. TCRdb recomputed calls from the 5' RACE reads with MiXCR, one row per CDR3 protein. The sample records more than 900,000 distinct CDR3 sequences, about 29% being singletons. V was clipped by 3 bases and J by 0 bases, with 2 bases between them. CDR1 ENHRY and CDR2 SYGVKD come from the germline V gene. The CDR3 totals 12 residues. PBMCs were isolated at a quantity of at least 7 million per sample. This sample was shared with a second study, whose subject was T cells of mothers and their children. From that second work: A few healthy Caucasian mothers and their six children were the donors. At a sensitivity of about 98 clones per million clonotypes, no persistent microchimeric T cell clones appeared.

The sequenced sample consisted of blood. The V gene is TRBV10-3, the J gene TRBJ1-1; D is ambiguous. This TCR derives from a woman in her 40s in good health. The CDR3 region is CAISEVNTEAFF. The CDR3 nucleotides read TGTGCCATCAGTGAAGTGAACACTGAAGCTTTCTTT.